A single TCR beta chain is shown here with its context. The data belong to a study of T cell changes during pregnancy in multiple sclerosis. This CDR3 has 12 residues. V gave up 4 bases and J gave up 10 bases, with 11 bases separating them. CDR1 and CDR2 (germline): SGHTA, FQGTGA. Clones were sequenced by immunoSEQ multiplex PCR, and TCRdb holds only the in-frame ones, with some missing. This sample has 100,000 to 150,000 clones, with 80% to 95% found just once. This TCR derives from a female donor with multiple sclerosis, enrolled in a pregnancy study. The chain joins TRBV7-3 to TRBJ2-1; D is ambiguous. Specimen: peripheral blood, collected before pregnancy. The CDR3, as DNA: TGTGCCAGCAGCTCCCGGGTCGGAGAGCAGTTCTTC. This encodes CASSSRVGEQFF.